This T cell receptor (beta chain) is drawn from a study of beta chain features in type 1 diabetes. Study-wide results and limits: There was a possibility that cDNA sequencing over-represented cells with high TCR expression. It was among patients, rather than healthy donors, that naive, central memory and Treg TCRB repertoires appeared more similar. Within each of all four CD4+ subsets, Type 1 diabetes patients had TCRB CDR3s that were moderately but significantly shorter.

This clone has a handful of counts. What it binds is not known. Sequenced material consisted of expressed TCRB transcripts (all of the isolated RNA was reverse transcribed). There were about 3.57 million reads on average in the naive, central memory and regulatory T cell samples. Repertoires were generated with immunoSEQ multiplex PCR, while TCRdb's copy carries only in-frame clones and drops some. The table lists about 370,000 clones, over 8.5% of them singletons. This TCR derives from a man aged 25-40 years with type 1 diabetes. The sequencing input was central memory CD4+ T cells from blood.

The CDR3 is CASGRGDSLNEQFF. CDR3 nucleotide sequence: TGCGCCAGCGGTAGGGGGGACTCTCTAAATGAGCAGTTCTTC. The chain uses TRBV5-1 and TRBJ2-1; D may correspond to TRBD1 or TRBD2 (6 bases each). There are 14 residues in the CDR3. Germline V gene lookup returns CDR1 SGHRS and CDR2 YFSETQ. Trimming left V 7 bases short and J 7 bases short, with 18 bases between.